This T cell receptor beta chain emerged from a study of CD8+ T cells in alopecia areata. V lost 2 bases, J lost 2 bases, and 14 bases stayed unmatched. The CDR3 consists of 19 residues. The V gene's germline CDR1 is MNHEY and CDR2 SMNVEV (reference sequence). Investigators isolated RNA and reverse transcribed it into cDNA to act as the sequencing template. Using immunoSEQ multiplex PCR, the repertoire was profiled, and TCRdb retains in-frame clones only, with some absent. The sample holds about 100,000 clones, about three fifths seen once. This clone was observed a handful of times. Its antigen is unknown. Study-level results: In scalp and blood during tofacitinib, many expanded lesional clones persisted.

Treatment described: oral pan-JAK inhibitor, 5-10 mg twice daily. The clonotype originates from a human donor with alopecia areata. The chain uses TRBV27 and TRBJ2-2, with TRBD1 identical over 7 bases. The sequencing used CD8+ T cells sorted from blood, collected between weeks 55 and 65, from a patient treated with tofacitinib. CDR3 coding DNA: TGTGCCAGCAGTTTACCGACGACAGGGACGAAAATAAACACCGGGGAGCTGTTTTTT. Amino acids: CASSLPTTGTKINTGELFF.